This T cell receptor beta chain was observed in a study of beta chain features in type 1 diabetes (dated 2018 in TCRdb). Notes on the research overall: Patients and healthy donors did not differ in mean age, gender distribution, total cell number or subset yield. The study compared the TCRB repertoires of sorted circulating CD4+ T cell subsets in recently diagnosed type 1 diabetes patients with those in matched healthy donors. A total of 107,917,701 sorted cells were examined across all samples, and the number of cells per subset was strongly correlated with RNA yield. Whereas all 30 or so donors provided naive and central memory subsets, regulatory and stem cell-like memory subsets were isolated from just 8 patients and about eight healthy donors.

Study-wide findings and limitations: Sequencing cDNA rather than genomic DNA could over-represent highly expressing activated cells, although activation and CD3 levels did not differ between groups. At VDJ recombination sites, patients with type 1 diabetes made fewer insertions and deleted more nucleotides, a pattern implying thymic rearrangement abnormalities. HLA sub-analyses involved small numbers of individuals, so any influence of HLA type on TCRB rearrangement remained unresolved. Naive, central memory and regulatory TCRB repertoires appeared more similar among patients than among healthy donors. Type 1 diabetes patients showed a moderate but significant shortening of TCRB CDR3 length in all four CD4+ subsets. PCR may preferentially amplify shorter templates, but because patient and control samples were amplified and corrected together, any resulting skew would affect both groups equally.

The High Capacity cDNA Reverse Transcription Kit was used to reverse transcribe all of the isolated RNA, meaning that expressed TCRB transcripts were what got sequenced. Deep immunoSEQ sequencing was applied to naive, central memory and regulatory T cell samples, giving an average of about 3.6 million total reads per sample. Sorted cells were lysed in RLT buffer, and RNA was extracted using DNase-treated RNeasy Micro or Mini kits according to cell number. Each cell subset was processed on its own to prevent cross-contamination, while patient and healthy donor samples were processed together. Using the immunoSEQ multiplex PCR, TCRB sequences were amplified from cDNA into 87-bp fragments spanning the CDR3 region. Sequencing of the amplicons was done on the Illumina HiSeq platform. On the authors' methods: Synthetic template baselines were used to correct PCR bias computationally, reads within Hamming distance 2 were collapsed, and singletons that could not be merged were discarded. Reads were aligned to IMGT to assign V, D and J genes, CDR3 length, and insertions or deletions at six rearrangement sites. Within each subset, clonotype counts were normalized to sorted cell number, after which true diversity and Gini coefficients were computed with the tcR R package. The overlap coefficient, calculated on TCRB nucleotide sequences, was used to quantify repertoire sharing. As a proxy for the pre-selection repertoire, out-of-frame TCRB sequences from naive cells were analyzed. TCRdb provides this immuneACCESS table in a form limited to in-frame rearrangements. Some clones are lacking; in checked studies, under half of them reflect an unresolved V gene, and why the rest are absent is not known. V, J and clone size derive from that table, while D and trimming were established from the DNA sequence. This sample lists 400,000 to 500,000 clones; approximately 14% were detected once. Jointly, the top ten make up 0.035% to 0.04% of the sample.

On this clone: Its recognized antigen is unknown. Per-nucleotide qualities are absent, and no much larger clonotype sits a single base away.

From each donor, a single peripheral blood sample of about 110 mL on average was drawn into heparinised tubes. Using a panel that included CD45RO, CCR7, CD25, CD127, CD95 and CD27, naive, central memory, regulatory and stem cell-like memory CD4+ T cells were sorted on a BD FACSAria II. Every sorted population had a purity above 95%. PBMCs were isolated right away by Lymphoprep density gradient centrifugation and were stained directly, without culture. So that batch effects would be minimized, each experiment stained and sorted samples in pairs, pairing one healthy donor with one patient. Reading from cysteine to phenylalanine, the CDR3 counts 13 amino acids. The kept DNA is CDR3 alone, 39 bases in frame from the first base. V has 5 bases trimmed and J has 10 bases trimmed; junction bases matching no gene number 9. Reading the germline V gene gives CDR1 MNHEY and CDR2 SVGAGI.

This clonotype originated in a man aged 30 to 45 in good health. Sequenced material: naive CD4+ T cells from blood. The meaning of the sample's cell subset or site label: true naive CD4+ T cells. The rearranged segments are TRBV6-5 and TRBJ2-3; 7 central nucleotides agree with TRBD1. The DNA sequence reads TGTGCCAGCAGTCAACTTGGGACAGAGCCGCAGTATTTT. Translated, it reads CASSQLGTEPQYF.